A selection of T cell receptor beta chains follows, all from one sample in a study of T cell changes during pregnancy in multiple sclerosis. Method: immunoSEQ multiplex PCR; TCRdb's copy keeps in-frame clones and lacks some. The repertoire includes about 71,000 clones, over 75% of them detected once, and roughly 5% sits in the top ten. The source material was CD8+ T cells from peripheral blood mononuclear cells, sampled before pregnancy. Receptors were obtained from a female donor with multiple sclerosis, enrolled in a pregnancy study. Both conserved end residues are part of each CDR3. The order of the fields is V gene, D gene, J gene, clone size, CDR3 DNA, CDR3 protein. A D gene is named only where the DNA matches it firmly. Expanded clones are given a class, and other clones once, few, many or no size at all.

V: TRBV21-1; D: -; J: TRBJ2-7; size: -; DNA: TGTGCCAGCAGCAAAGCGCGGGGGGATAGCCACGAGCAGTACTTC; CDR3: CASSKARGDSHEQYF
V: TRBV27; D: TRBD2; J: TRBJ2-5; size: -; DNA: TGTGCCAGCAGTCCAGCGGGGGGGCTAAAGACCCAGTACTTC; CDR3: CASSPAGGLKTQYF
V: TRBV5-1; D: TRBD1; J: TRBJ1-2; size: -; DNA: TGCGCCAGCAGTCTGTCAGCAGGGGGCGGTGGCTACACCTTC; CDR3: CASSLSAGGGGYTF
V: TRBV5-5; D: -; J: TRBJ2-7; size: -; DNA: TGTGCCAGCAGCTTGGCCGGCAGGGAAAGGGCCTACGAGCAGTACTTC; CDR3: CASSLAGRERAYEQYF
V: TRBV7-6; D: TRBD1; J: TRBJ2-5; size: -; DNA: TGTGCCAGCAGCTTAATCCAGGGGGCGTCCGATGAGACCCAGTACTTC; CDR3: CASSLIQGASDETQYF
V: TRBV2; D: TRBD1; J: TRBJ2-7; size: -; DNA: TGTGCCAGCTATACCGGGACAGGTTACTACGAGCAGTACTTC; CDR3: CASYTGTGYYEQYF
V: TRBV7-3; D: TRBD1; J: TRBJ1-4; size: -; DNA: TGTGCCAGCAGCCCCACAGGGGAACCAACTAATGAAAAACTGTTTTTT; CDR3: CASSPTGEPTNEKLFF
V: TRBV7-6; D: -; J: TRBJ1-5; size: -; DNA: TGTGCCAGCAGCTTCGGGGACAACAATCAGCCCCAGCATTTT; CDR3: CASSFGDNNQPQHF
V: TRBV20-1; D: TRBD2; J: TRBJ2-2; size: -; DNA: TGCAGTGTCCCGGGGACGGGGGGGCTGTTTTTT; CDR3: CSVPGTGGLFF
V: TRBV5-8; D: -; J: TRBJ2-7; size: -; DNA: TGTGCCAGCGAATATCAACAGGGTTCGGACGAGCAGTACTTC; CDR3: CASEYQQGSDEQYF
V: TRBV9; D: TRBD1; J: TRBJ2-2; size: once; DNA: TGTGCCAGCAGCGCCCGGACAGGGGTAGAAACCGGGGAGCTGTTTTTT; CDR3: CASSARTGVETGELFF